This T cell receptor beta chain is from a study of T cells after posttransplantation cyclophosphamide. Study findings and constraints: Later blood repertoires were often dominated by clones from the donor CD8+ memory compartment. After PTCy, TRB diversity resembled that of CNI/methotrexate controls.

This clone is medium-sized by share. Its antigen is unknown. Here immunoSEQ multiplex PCR was the method, and the copy in TCRdb shows in-frame clones only, minus some. The sample contains roughly 14,000 clones, none of them singletons. A marrow graft followed busulfan-fludarabine conditioning, with cyclophosphamide on days +3 and +4. This TCR was sampled from a female patient between 40 and 55 years old who received an allogeneic stem cell transplant from a related donor, was CMV-positive, and had no GVHD. Some T cells here may be from the graft donor. This specimen was PBMCs, taken 1162 days after allogeneic stem cell transplant with posttransplant cyclophosphamide.

The chain's CDR3 is CASSLSTSGSYEQYF. The CDR3 DNA follows: TGTGCCAGCAGTTTATCGACTAGCGGCTCCTACGAGCAGTACTTC. This rearrangement joins TRBV27 to TRBJ2-7, with 9 nucleotides matching TRBD2. V lost 0 bases to trimming and J lost 0 bases; unmatched junction nucleotides: 0. Germline CDR1 reads MNHEY; CDR2 reads SMNVEV (reference sequence). The length of the CDR3 is 15 residues.